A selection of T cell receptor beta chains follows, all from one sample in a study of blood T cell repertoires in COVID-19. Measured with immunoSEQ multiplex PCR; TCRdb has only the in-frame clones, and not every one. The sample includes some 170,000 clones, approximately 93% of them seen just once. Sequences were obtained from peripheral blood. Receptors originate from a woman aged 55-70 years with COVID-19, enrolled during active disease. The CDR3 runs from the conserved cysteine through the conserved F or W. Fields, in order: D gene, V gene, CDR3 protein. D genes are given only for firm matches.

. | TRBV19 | CASSIIVRAGEAFF
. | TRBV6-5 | CASSSQGYSNQPQHF
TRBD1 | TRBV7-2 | CASSSQGRTDTQYF
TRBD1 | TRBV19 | CASRGTGPSYEQYF
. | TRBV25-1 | CASSGLQGGSSETQYF
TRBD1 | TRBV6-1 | CASSEAGTVNQPQHF
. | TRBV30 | CAWTAGQGHQPQHF
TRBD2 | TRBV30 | CAWTGLGGRFETQYF
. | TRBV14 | CASSPQSRGTEAFF
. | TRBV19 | CASGATEAFF
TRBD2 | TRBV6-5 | CASSYRASGVASYF
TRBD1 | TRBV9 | CASSVLGTAYSGYTF
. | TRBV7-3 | CASSLSPDSFNTGELFF
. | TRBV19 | CASKFDPGDNEKLFF
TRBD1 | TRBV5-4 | CASSPGQLPQGAFF
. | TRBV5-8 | CASSLGVRGGEKLFF
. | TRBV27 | CASSPWTLAGPDSNQPQHF
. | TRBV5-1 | CASSQKQGQSSYNSPLHF
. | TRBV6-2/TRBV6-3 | CASSYFGDNTEAFF
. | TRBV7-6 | CASSLGAGGTEAFF
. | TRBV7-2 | CASSLGAVGGLETQYF
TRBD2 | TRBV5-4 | CASSVRGYEQFF
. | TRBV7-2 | CASSPGGGGNIQYF
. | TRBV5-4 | CASSLGTPSGNTIYF
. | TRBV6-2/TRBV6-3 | CASSYANTGTSPLHF
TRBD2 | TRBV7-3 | CASSLLPSNGGAYEQYF
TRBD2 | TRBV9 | CASSPLTSGETYNEQFF
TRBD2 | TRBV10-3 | CAISVAGGYTDTQYF
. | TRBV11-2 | CASSLAGNDLDEQYF
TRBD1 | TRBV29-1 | CSVWDRENTEAFF
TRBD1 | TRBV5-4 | CASSRAGQGALNSFF
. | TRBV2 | CASSENRAGNTIYF
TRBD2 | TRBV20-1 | CSASPGLAGRQETQYF
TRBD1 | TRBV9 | CASSPRDREYDEQFF
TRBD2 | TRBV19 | CASSRGGLADQETQYF
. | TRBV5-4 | CASSIDTLAGNTIYF
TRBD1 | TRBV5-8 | CASSSGQGRLNTEAFF
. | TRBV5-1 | CASSSSVSYEQYF
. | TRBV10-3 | CAIQQGGDTDTQYF
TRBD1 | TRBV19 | CASSTGPGYTF
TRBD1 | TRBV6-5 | CASSLDRGDEQYF
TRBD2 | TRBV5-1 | CASTATGRLNWVRTGELFF
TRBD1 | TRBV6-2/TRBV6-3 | CASSYRGRGYGYTF
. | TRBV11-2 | CASSRPTSEPPDTQYF
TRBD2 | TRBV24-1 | CATSEAGTSGGWADTQYF
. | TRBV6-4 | CASSDSPRRGGYTF
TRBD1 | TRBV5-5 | CASSLGQGGGYTF
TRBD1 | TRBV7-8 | CASSRETGGPYNEQFF
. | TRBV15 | CATSRGVNEKLFF
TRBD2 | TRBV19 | CASSTFVAGGQTQYF
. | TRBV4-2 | CASSQEQGGYNEQFF
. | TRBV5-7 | CASSYRRVVNTEAFF
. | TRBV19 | CASSITPIEKLFF
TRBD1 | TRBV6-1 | CASSEITGVGNQPQHF